These 27 T cell receptor beta chains were all obtained from the same sample, sequenced in a study of cytomegalovirus exposure and HLA in healthy donors. Assay: immunoSEQ multiplex PCR; the TCRdb copy retains only in-frame clones and omits some. The table records approximately 100,000 clones, 85% to 90% of them present only once. Material: PBMCs. The receptors stem from a woman under 30 in good health and CMV-seronegative.

In DNA, the CDR3 is TGTGCCAGCAGTTTATCTTGGCGGGAGGGCTACGAGCAGTACTTC. Translating it yields CASSLSWREGYEQYF. The V gene is TRBV27, the J gene TRBJ2-7, with 9 bases lining up with TRBD2. Germline CDR1 is MNHEY and CDR2 is SMNVEV (reference sequence). V trimming: 0 bases; J trimming: 3 bases; junction bases outside the gene matches: 3. CDR3 length equals 15 residues.

The J gene is TRBJ2-7, the V gene TRBV18; 9 nucleotides match TRBD1. The CDR3 covers 14 residues. Germline CDR1 KGHSH, CDR2 LQKENI. V dropped 5 bases and J dropped 2; count of bases not matched to a gene: 4. The CDR3 DNA reads TGTGCCAGCTCAGGGACAGGGACCCCCTACGAGCAGTACTTC. Encoded protein: CASSGTGTPYEQYF.

The chain recombines TRBV27 with TRBJ1-3, with D perhaps TRBD1 (5 bases). V was clipped by 2 bases and J by 0 bases, with 5 bases between them. Germline loops: CDR1 MNHEY, CDR2 SMNVEV (reference sequence). The CDR3 is made up of 14 amino acids. This chain's CDR3 is CASSLRGSGNTIYF. CDR3 bases: TGTGCCAGCAGTTTAAGGGGCTCTGGAAACACCATATATTTT.

This clone was picked up a small number of times. This chain links TRBV15 with TRBJ2-7; a possible D gene is TRBD2 (6 bases). V was pared by 4 bases and J by 0 bases, with 10 bases between. The CDR3 runs to 14 residues. Germline V lookup: CDR1 LNHNV, CDR2 YYDKDF (reference sequence). DNA of the CDR3: TGTGCCACCAGCACGCGGGGAACCTCCTACGAGCAGTACTTC. Its translation: CATSTRGTSYEQYF. Drawing the rest from reference TRBV15 and TRBJ2-7, the complete variable domain is DAMVIQNPRYQVTQFGKPVTLSCSQTLNHNVMYWYQQKSSQAPKLLFHYYDKDFNNEADTPDNFQSRRPNTSFCFLDIRSPGLGDTAMYLCATSTRGTSYEQYFGPGTRLTVT.

V gene TRBV10-3 combines with J gene TRBJ1-1; weak D call: TRBD1 (6 bases). Trimming pared 0 bases from V and 1 base from J, leaving 9 bases between. CDR3 length: 15 residues. Germline values: CDR1 ENHRY, CDR2 SYGVKD. The CDR3 loop reads CAISESPGANTEAFF. The CDR3 DNA is TGTGCCATCAGTGAGTCGCCAGGGGCGAACACTGAAGCTTTCTTT.

This rearrangement joins TRBV28 to TRBJ2-7; tentatively, D is TRBD2 (7 bases). Germline CDR1 is MDHEN and CDR2 is SYDVKM. The CDR3 covers 14 residues. The ends were cut back, 2 bases at V and 4 bases at J, with 12 bases in the middle. The CDR3 is CASSLPGGKYEQYF. CDR3 nucleotide sequence: TGTGCCAGCAGTTTACCGGGGGGCAAGTACGAGCAGTACTTC.

The rearrangement links TRBV30 to TRBJ2-5, with TRBD2 matching over 12 bases. This CDR3 contains 17 residues. Germline trimming cut 0 bases from V and 3 bases from J; bases unmatched to any gene: 8. Per the germline V gene, CDR1 is GTSNPN and CDR2 is SVGIG (reference sequence). The CDR3 DNA reads TGTGCCTGGAGTGTACACCTAGCGGGGGGGATAAAAGAGACCCAGTACTTC. Its translation: CAWSVHLAGGIKETQYF.

The chain links TRBV27 to TRBJ2-4; TRBD2 matches 9 bases. Germline loops: CDR1 MNHEY, CDR2 SMNVEV (reference sequence). J lost 7 bases, V lost 2 bases, and 9 bases had no gene match. The CDR3 covers 16 residues. The CDR3 here is CASSLKGSGSRNIQYF. DNA for the CDR3: TGTGCCAGCAGTTTAAAGGGTAGCGGGAGTAGGAACATTCAGTACTTC.

J is TRBJ1-1 and V is TRBV7-3; D gene uncertain. CDR3 length equals 15 residues. CDR1 is SGHTA and CDR2 is FQGTGA in the germline V gene. Trimming pared 5 bases from V and 0 bases from J, leaving 13 bases between. CDR3 bases: TGTGCCAGCAGCCCGTCTGACGGAGTGAACACTGAAGCTTTCTTT. This gives the protein CASSPSDGVNTEAFF.

This clone was seen a single time. This sequence joins TRBV15 and TRBJ1-1, with D perhaps matching TRBD1 (6 bases). Trimming took 1 base from V and 3 from J, leaving 12 bases between them. This CDR3 comprises 15 residues. Germline loops: CDR1 LNHNV, CDR2 YYDKDF (reference sequence). The CDR3 loop is CATSRGGRGDTEAFF. CDR3 nucleotides: TGTGCCACCAGCAGAGGGGGCAGGGGCGACACTGAAGCTTTCTTT.

This clone occurred once. The genes are TRBV28 and TRBJ1-2; the match to TRBD1 covers 7 bases. The CDR3 extends over 16 amino acids. Germline assignment: CDR1 MDHEN and CDR2 SYDVKM. Trimming cost V 5 bases and J 4 bases; bases outside gene matches: 13. The CDR3 protein is CASSSRRGRLLYGYTF. The CDR3 nucleotides are TGTGCCAGCAGTAGCCGAAGGGGGCGCTTACTCTATGGCTACACCTTC.

The chain employs TRBV19 and TRBJ1-1; D possibly corresponds to TRBD1 (5 bases). This CDR3 is built from 15 residues. Germline assignment: CDR1 LNHDA and CDR2 SQIVND (reference sequence). With 3 bases removed from V and 1 base from J, the gap between germline ends came to 12 bases. The CDR3 loop is CASSMGRGTNTEAFF. The CDR3 DNA sequence: TGTGCCAGTAGTATGGGGCGGGGAACGAACACTGAAGCTTTCTTT.

This clone was found once. DNA for the CDR3: TGTGCCACCAGCAAGTACAGGGAAACCGGGGAGCTGTTTTTT. Translating gives CATSKYRETGELFF. The chain joins TRBV15 to TRBJ2-2; weak D call: TRBD1 (6 bases). This CDR3 is built from 14 residues. Germline V gene lookup returns CDR1 LNHNV and CDR2 YYDKDF (reference sequence). V lost 4 bases and J 5 bases, leaving 11 bases between the germline ends.

The gene calls are TRBV7-2 and TRBJ2-1; weak D call: TRBD1 (5 bases). The CDR3 extends over 14 amino acids. V was clipped by 5 bases and J by 8 bases, with 16 bases between them. Germline values: CDR1 SGHTA, CDR2 FQGNSA. The CDR3 protein is CASSPRTRKDEQFF. The DNA of the CDR3 is TGTGCCAGCAGCCCCCGGACACGGAAGGATGAGCAGTTCTTC. The entire variable domain, with the rest obtained from reference TRBV7-2 and TRBJ2-1, is as follows: GAGVSQSPSNKVTEKGKDVELRCDPISGHTALYWYRQSLGQGLEFLIYFQGNSAPDKSGLPSDRFSAERTGGSVSTLTIQRTQQEDSAVYLCASSPRTRKDEQFFGPGTRLTVL.

The J gene is TRBJ2-1, the V gene TRBV6-5; 8 bases are shared with TRBD1. The CDR3 sequence is 15 residues long. V was clipped by 0 bases and J by 6 bases; unmatched bases: 4. CDR1 and CDR2 (germline): MNHEY, SVGAGI. The DNA for the CDR3 is TGTGCCAGCAGTTACTCGACAGGGGTCATCAATGAGCAGTTCTTC. It codes for CASSYSTGVINEQFF.

The J gene is TRBJ2-5, the V gene TRBV5-1; 10 positions match TRBD2. J gave up 4 bases and V 4 bases, and 10 bases lay outside the gene matches. Germline CDR1 and CDR2: SGHRS and YFSETQ. The CDR3 length is 16 residues. The CDR3: CASSPAGGTSIETQYF. The CDR3 DNA sequence: TGCGCCAGCAGCCCAGCGGGGGGGACTAGCATAGAGACCCAGTACTTC.

The chain couples TRBV6-5 to TRBJ2-5, with 7 bases identical to TRBD2. The V segment lost 6 bases and the J segment 5 bases; nucleotides outside the gene matches: 3. This CDR3 has 12 amino acids. The germline V gene encodes CDR1 MNHEY and CDR2 SVGAGI. In DNA form, the CDR3 reads TGTGCCAGCAGGGGGGGGGTCGAGACCCAGTACTTC. It yields the protein CASRGGVETQYF.

V gene TRBV28 combines with J gene TRBJ2-7; TRBD1 might be the D (6 bases). The CDR3 contains 16 residues. CDR1 MDHEN and CDR2 SYDVKM come from the germline V gene. Trimming pared 5 bases from V and 3 bases from J, leaving 20 bases between. In DNA form, the CDR3 reads TGTGCCAGCAGTCAAACCACCGGGACATCCTTCTACGAGCAGTACTTC. Translated, it gives CASSQTTGTSFYEQYF.

The V and J genes are TRBV13 and TRBJ2-3, with 12 bases lining up with TRBD1. Germline CDR1 and CDR2: PRHDT and FYEKMQ (reference sequence). V lost 0 bases to trimming and J lost 4 bases; unmatched junction nucleotides: 2. This CDR3 is built from 16 residues. CDR3 loop: CASSLGGQGAPDTQYF. The CDR3, as DNA: TGTGCCAGCAGCTTAGGGGGACAGGGGGCCCCAGATACGCAGTATTTT.

This sequence joins TRBV6-4 and TRBJ2-1; a possible D gene is TRBD2 (7 bases). Deletions cut 3 bases from V and 9 bases from J, with 12 bases between. Germline V gene lookup returns CDR1 MRHNA and CDR2 SNTAGT. The CDR3 contains 13 residues. CDR3 bases: TGTGCCAGCAGTGAAGGGGGGGCGGGTGAGCAGTTCTTC. Protein sequence: CASSEGGAGEQFF.

This chain connects TRBV6-1 to TRBJ1-6, with TRBD1 as a possible D gene (5 bases). This CDR3 is 15 amino acids long. CDR1 and CDR2 (germline): MNHNS, SASEGT. V was trimmed by 1 base and J by 10 bases, leaving 14 bases between them. The DNA of the CDR3 is TGTGCCAGCAGTGAAGAGTTTAGCGGGGACTCACCCCTCCACTTT. It codes for CASSEEFSGDSPLHF.

The DNA of the CDR3 is TGCGCCAGCGCGGACAGAGAGCGGGAGGGCCGAGTGGGCATTCAGTACTTC. It translates to CASADREREGRVGIQYF. The V gene is TRBV10-1, the J gene TRBJ2-4; 10 bases match TRBD2. CDR3 size: 17 residues. Germline-derived CDR1 and CDR2 are WNHNN and SYGVQD (reference sequence). Unmatched junction bases numbered 19, after V lost 8 bases and J lost 9 bases.

The chain couples TRBV4-1 to TRBJ2-3; 10 bases are shared with TRBD2. Germline trimming cut 3 bases from V and 0 bases from J; bases unmatched to any gene: 3. CDR3 length: 16 amino acids. Germline V CDR1 and CDR2: MGHRA, YSYEKL. CDR3 DNA: TGCGCCAGCAGCCAGATGACTAGCGGGAGCACAGATACGCAGTATTTT. It codes for CASSQMTSGSTDTQYF.

CDR3 DNA: TGCGCCAGCAGCTTGGCTGAGGTCAGGGGTCAGAACGAGCAGTACTTC. Its translation: CASSLAEVRGQNEQYF. The gene calls are TRBV5-1 and TRBJ2-7, with D perhaps TRBD1 (6 bases). From germline, CDR1 is SGHRS and CDR2 YFSETQ. CDR3 size: 16 residues. V shed 0 bases and J shed 5 bases, with 18 bases lying between them.

The V and J genes are TRBV6-5 and TRBJ1-3; D might be TRBD1 (6 bases). Trimming stripped 2 bases from V and 3 bases from J, with 8 bases between. Germline assignment: CDR1 MNHEY and CDR2 SVGAGI. The CDR3 has 14 amino acids. In nucleotides, the CDR3 is TGTGCCAGCAGTTACGGGGGCAGTGGAAACACCATATATTTT. It codes for CASSYGGSGNTIYF.

The chain has TRBV4-3 and TRBJ2-7, with 7 nucleotides matching TRBD2. Germline V gene lookup returns CDR1 LGHNA and CDR2 YSLEER. CDR3 size: 16 residues. V gave up 0 bases and J gave up 5 bases; unmatched junction bases: 10. CDR3 region: CASSQEGGTPSDEQYF. In DNA form, the CDR3 reads TGCGCCAGCAGCCAAGAGGGAGGGACGCCATCGGACGAGCAGTACTTC.

The V gene is TRBV5-1, the J gene TRBJ2-5; 10 bases align to TRBD2. Per the germline V gene, CDR1 is SGHRS and CDR2 is YFSETQ. Trimming cost V 3 bases and J 3 bases; bases outside gene matches: 5. The CDR3 loop spans 15 amino acids. The CDR3, as DNA: TGCGCCAGCAGCTCGACCGGGACTAGCGAAGAGACCCAGTACTTC. Its translation: CASSSTGTSEETQYF.